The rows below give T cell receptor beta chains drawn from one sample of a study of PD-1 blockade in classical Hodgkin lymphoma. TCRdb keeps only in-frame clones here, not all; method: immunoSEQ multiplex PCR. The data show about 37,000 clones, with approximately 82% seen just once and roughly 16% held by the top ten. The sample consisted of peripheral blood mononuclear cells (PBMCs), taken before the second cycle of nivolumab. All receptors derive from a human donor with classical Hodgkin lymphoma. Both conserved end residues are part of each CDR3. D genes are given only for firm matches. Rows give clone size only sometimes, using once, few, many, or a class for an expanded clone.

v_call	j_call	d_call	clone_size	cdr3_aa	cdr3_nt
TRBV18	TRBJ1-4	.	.	CASSPSPALLFF	TGTGCCAGCTCACCCTCTCCCGCCTTACTGTTTTTT
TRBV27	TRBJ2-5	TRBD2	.	CASSPGTSGGRPETQYF	TGTGCCAGCAGTCCGGGGACTAGCGGGGGCCGGCCAGAGACCCAGTACTTC
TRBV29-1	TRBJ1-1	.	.	CSVNQYTTGSEAFF	TGCAGCGTTAACCAATACACTACAGGGTCTGAGGCTTTCTTT
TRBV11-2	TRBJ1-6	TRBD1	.	CASRSTGDNSPLHF	TGTGCCAGCAGGTCAACAGGGGATAATTCACCCCTCCACTTT
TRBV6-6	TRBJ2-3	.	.	CASSSLPDTQYF	TGTGCCAGCAGTTCTCTTCCAGATACGCAGTATTTT
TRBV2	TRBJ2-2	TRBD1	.	CASRDRTNTGELFF	TGTGCCAGCCGGGACAGGACGAACACCGGGGAGCTGTTTTTT
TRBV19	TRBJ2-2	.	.	CASSIRARLTGELFF	TGTGCCAGTAGTATAAGAGCCCGCTTGACCGGGGAGCTGTTTTTT
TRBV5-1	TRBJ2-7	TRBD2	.	CASSETSGAYEQYF	TGCGCCAGCAGCGAAACTAGCGGGGCCTACGAGCAGTACTTC
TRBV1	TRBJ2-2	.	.	CTSSPRPGAYTGELFF	TGCACCAGCAGCCCTCGCCCGGGAGCATACACCGGGGAGCTGTTTTTT
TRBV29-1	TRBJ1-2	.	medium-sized	CSVEAEGGYTF	TGCAGCGTTGAAGCCGAAGGAGGCTACACCTTC
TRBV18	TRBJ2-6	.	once	CASSPYSPVYSGANVLTF	TGTGCCAGCTCACCATATTCCCCGGTGTACTCTGGGGCCAACGTCCTGACTTTC
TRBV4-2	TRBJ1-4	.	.	CASSQRTAGANEKLFF	TGTGCCAGCAGCCAGCGAACGGCAGGGGCTAATGAAAAACTGTTTTTT
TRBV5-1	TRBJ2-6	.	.	CASSWYGESGANVLTF	TGCGCCAGCAGCTGGTACGGGGAATCTGGGGCCAACGTCCTGACTTTC
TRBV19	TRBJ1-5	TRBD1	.	CASSKDRGHQPQHF	TGTGCCAGTAGTAAGGACAGGGGGCATCAGCCCCAGCATTTT
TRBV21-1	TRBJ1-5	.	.	CASSGQGVGANQPQHF	TGTGCCAGCAGCGGACAGGGAGTTGGGGCCAATCAGCCCCAGCATTTT
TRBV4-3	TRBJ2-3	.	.	CASSLPGSTDTQYF	TGCGCCAGCAGCCTCCCCGGGAGCACAGATACGCAGTATTTT
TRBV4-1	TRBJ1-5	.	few	CASSQDVPDPQHF	TGCGCCAGCAGCCAAGATGTACCCGACCCCCAGCATTTT
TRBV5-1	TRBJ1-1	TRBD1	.	CASSQTAGTENTEAFF	TGCGCCAGCAGCCAAACCGCCGGGACAGAGAACACTGAAGCTTTCTTT
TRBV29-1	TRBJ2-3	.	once	CSVPRWTDSTDTQYF	TGCAGCGTTCCCCGCTGGACAGATAGCACAGATACGCAGTATTTT
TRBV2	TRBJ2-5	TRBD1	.	CASAGTANQETQYF	TGTGCCAGCGCCGGGACAGCGAACCAAGAGACCCAGTACTTC
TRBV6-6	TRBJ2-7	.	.	CASSYSRAGYEQYF	TGTGCCAGCAGTTACAGCCGGGCAGGCTACGAGCAGTACTTC
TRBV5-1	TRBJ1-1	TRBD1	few	CASANQGATEAFF	TGCGCCAGCGCGAACCAGGGGGCCACTGAAGCTTTCTTT
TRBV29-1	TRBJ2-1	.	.	CSVGYNEQFF	TGCAGCGTTGGATACAATGAGCAGTTCTTC
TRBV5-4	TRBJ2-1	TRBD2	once	CASSFGGGANEQFF	TGTGCCAGCAGCTTCGGCGGGGGGGCGAATGAGCAGTTCTTC
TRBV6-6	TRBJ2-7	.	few	CASSPGSSPQEYF	TGTGCCAGCAGCCCAGGGAGTTCTCCTCAGGAGTACTTC
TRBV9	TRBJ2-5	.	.	CASSVDGARRQETQYF	TGTGCCAGCAGCGTAGATGGAGCACGACGCCAAGAGACCCAGTACTTC
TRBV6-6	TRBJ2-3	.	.	CASARGTDTQYF	TGTGCCAGCGCCAGGGGCACAGATACGCAGTATTTT
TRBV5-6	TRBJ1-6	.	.	CASSGAGRVLTNSPLHF	TGTGCCAGCAGCGGGGCAGGGAGGGTATTGACGAATTCACCCCTCCACTTT